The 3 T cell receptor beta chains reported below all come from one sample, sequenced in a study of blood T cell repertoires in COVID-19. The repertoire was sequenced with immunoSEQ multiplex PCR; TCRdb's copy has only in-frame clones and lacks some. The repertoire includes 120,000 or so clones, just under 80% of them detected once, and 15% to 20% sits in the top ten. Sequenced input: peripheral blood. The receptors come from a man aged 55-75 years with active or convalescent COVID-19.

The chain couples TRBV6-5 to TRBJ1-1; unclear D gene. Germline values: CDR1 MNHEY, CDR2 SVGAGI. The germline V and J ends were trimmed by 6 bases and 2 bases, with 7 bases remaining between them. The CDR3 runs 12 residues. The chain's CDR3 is CASSRGNTEAFF. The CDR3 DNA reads TGTGCCAGCAGCCGAGGAAACACTGAAGCTTTCTTT.

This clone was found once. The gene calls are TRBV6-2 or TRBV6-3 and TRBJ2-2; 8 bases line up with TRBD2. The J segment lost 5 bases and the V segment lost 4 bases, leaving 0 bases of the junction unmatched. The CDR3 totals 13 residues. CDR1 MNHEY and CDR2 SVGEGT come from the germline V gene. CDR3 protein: CASSLAGTGELFF. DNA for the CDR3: TGTGCCAGCAGTTTAGCGGGAACCGGGGAGCTGTTTTTT.

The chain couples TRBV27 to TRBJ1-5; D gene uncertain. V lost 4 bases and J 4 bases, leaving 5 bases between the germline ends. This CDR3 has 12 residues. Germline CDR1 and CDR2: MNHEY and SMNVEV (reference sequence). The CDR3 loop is CASSSKNQPQHF. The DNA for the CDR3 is TGTGCCAGCAGTTCCAAAAATCAGCCCCAGCATTTT.